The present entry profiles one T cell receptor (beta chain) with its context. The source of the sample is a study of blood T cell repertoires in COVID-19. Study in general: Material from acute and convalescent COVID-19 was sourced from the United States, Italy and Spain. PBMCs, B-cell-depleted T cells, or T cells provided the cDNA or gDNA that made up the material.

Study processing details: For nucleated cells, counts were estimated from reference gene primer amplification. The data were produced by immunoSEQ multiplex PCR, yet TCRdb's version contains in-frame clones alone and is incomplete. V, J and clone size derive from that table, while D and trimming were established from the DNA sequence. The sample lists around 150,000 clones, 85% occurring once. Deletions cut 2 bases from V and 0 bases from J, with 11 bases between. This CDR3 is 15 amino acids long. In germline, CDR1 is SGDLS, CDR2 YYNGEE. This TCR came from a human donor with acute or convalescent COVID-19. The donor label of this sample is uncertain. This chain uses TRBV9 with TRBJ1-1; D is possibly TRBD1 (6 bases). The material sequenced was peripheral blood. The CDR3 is CASSVQGQLNTEAFF. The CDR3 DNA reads TGTGCCAGCAGCGTTCAGGGGCAGTTGAACACTGAAGCTTTCTTT.